These 30 T cell receptor beta chains share one sample of origin, sequenced in a study of beta chain features in type 1 diabetes. Of the isolated RNA, all was reverse transcribed, and so the sequenced material was expressed TCRB transcripts. TCRdb's table, derived via immunoSEQ multiplex PCR, lists solely in-frame clones and lacks some. The table has approximately 200,000 clones, about 9.3% seen once; the top ten hold 0.034%. Material for sequencing was naive CD4+ T cells from blood. The receptors here all came from a woman aged 18-30 years in good health.

The rearrangement links TRBV5-6 to TRBJ2-5, with 8 positions matching TRBD2. J gave up 5 bases and V 4 bases, and 16 bases lay outside the gene matches. Looked up from germline, CDR1 is SGHDT and CDR2 is YYEEEE. The CDR3 is 17 residues long. The CDR3 nucleotides are TGTGCCAGCAGCAAAGCCGGGAGGGCCTTTTCGCCGGAGACCCAGTACTTC. As protein: CASSKAGRAFSPETQYF.

The chain carries TRBV30 and TRBJ2-1; 9 bases are a match to TRBD2. With V trimmed by 4 bases and J by 2 bases, 12 bases remained unmatched. There are 17 residues in the CDR3. Germline lookup yields CDR1 GTSNPN and CDR2 SVGIG (reference sequence). This CDR3 is CAWIGLAGKGAYNEQFF. In nucleotides, the CDR3 is TGTGCCTGGATCGGGCTAGCGGGGAAAGGGGCCTACAATGAGCAGTTCTTC. Supplemented by reference TRBV30 and TRBJ2-1, the full variable domain reads SQTIHQWPATLVQPVGSPLSLECTVEGTSNPNLYWYRQAAGRGLQLLFYSVGIGQISSEVPQNLSASRPQDRQFILSSKKLLLSDSGFYLCAWIGLAGKGAYNEQFFGPGTRLTVL.

The chain couples TRBV30 to TRBJ2-7; no clear D. Per germline, CDR1 GTSNPN and CDR2 SVGIG (reference sequence). Trimming removed 1 base from V and 0 bases from J, with 7 bases in between. The CDR3 spans 13 residues. CDR3 nucleotides: TGTGCCTGGAGTGGGTCGGGCTCCTACGAGCAGTACTTC. It yields the protein CAWSGSGSYEQYF.

The chain joins TRBV29-1 to TRBJ2-3; 7 bases agree with TRBD1. The V and J ends lost 7 bases and 2 bases, in that order; junction bases with no gene match: 3. The CDR3 spans 12 residues. Germline V gene lookup returns CDR1 SQVTM and CDR2 ANQGSEA. The CDR3 DNA sequence: TGCAGCGGACAGGGATCCACAGATACGCAGTATTTT. Translating gives CSGQGSTDTQYF.

The chain recombines TRBV5-1 with TRBJ2-7, with a possible D match to TRBD2 (6 bases). V lost 3 bases and J lost 5, with 15 bases in between. Germline CDR1 reads SGHRS; CDR2 reads YFSETQ. The CDR3 length is 14 residues. The CDR3 DNA sequence: TGCGCCAGCAGCTACTTGTTGGGGGAGGACGAGCAGTACTTC. As protein: CASSYLLGEDEQYF.

CDR3 coding DNA: TGTGCCAGCACCCAGCCGGGACATAAGTTCTTC. It codes for CASTQPGHKFF. The J gene is TRBJ2-1, the V gene TRBV2; weak D call: TRBD1 (6 bases). CDR1 SNHLY and CDR2 FYNNEI come from the germline V gene. The CDR3 spans 11 residues. Trimming took off 7 bases at V and 14 bases at J, with 15 bases between the two ends.

The chain uses TRBV5-1 and TRBJ2-3; maybe TRBD1 (6 bases). The CDR3 extends over 15 amino acids. Trimming pared 0 bases from V and 4 bases from J, leaving 12 bases between. Germline V gene sequence: CDR1 SGHRS, CDR2 YFSETQ. This CDR3 reads CASSLELGAADTQYF. For the CDR3, the DNA is TGCGCCAGCAGCTTGGAGTTGGGGGCGGCAGATACGCAGTATTTT.

This clone appeared a few times. The chain joins TRBV7-2 to TRBJ2-3, with 10 bases fitting TRBD2. The J segment lost 4 bases and the V segment lost 3 bases, leaving 7 bases of the junction unmatched. This CDR3 comprises 16 residues. Germline V lookup: CDR1 SGHTA, CDR2 FQGNSA. In DNA form, the CDR3 reads TGTGCCAGCAGCTTTACTAGCGGGAAGTTGTCAGATACGCAGTATTTT. This codes for CASSFTSGKLSDTQYF.

This chain uses TRBV4-2 with TRBJ1-2; 7 bases line up with TRBD1. V was pared by 5 bases and J by 3 bases, with 3 bases of the junction left unmatched. The CDR3 is 13 residues long. Germline V CDR1 and CDR2: LGHNA, YNFKEQ. The DNA of the CDR3 is TGTGCCAGCAGCGCCGACAGGGACTATGGCTACACCTTC. Encoded protein: CASSADRDYGYTF.

This rearrangement joins TRBV2 to TRBJ1-2; 8 bases map to TRBD1. Germline V gene data show CDR1 as SNHLY and CDR2 as FYNNEI. The CDR3 spans 14 residues. Trimming cost V 6 bases and J 5 bases; bases outside gene matches: 8. CDR3 loop: CASREDRVKYGYTF. Written as DNA, the CDR3 is TGTGCCAGCAGAGAGGACAGGGTTAAATATGGCTACACCTTC.

This clone has a handful of counts. The chain is built from TRBV30 and TRBJ1-2, with 7 bases aligning to TRBD1. The germline V gene encodes CDR1 GTSNPN and CDR2 SVGIG (reference sequence). V shed 0 bases, J shed 4 bases, and the junction held 8 bases outside the gene matches. The CDR3 covers 15 residues. CDR3 nucleotide sequence: TGTGCCTGGAGTGTCCGCAGGGGGAGTAGCTATGGCTACACCTTC. This codes for CAWSVRRGSSYGYTF.

CDR3 protein: CSALQTGAKEKLFF. CDR3 bases: TGCAGCGCCCTCCAGACAGGGGCGAAGGAAAAACTGTTTTTT. This sequence joins TRBV29-1 and TRBJ1-4; 8 bases line up with TRBD1. With 7 bases clipped from V and 8 bases from J, the junction kept 12 bases outside the gene matches. CDR3 size: 14 residues. Germline V gene sequence: CDR1 SQVTM, CDR2 ANQGSEA.

At least ten counts were recorded for this clone. This sequence joins TRBV29-1 and TRBJ1-1; TRBD1 matches 7 bases. Germline lookup yields CDR1 SQVTM and CDR2 ANQGSEA. The CDR3 runs to 14 residues. V lost 3 bases to trimming and J lost 3 bases; unmatched junction nucleotides: 7. The CDR3 protein is CSVEQQGPYTEAFF. Written as DNA, the CDR3 is TGCAGCGTTGAGCAACAGGGGCCTTACACTGAAGCTTTCTTT.

V and J are TRBV6-1 and TRBJ1-1; 7 positions agree with TRBD1. Per the germline V gene, CDR1 is MNHNS and CDR2 is SASEGT. V was clipped by 4 bases and J by 5 bases; unmatched bases: 4. This CDR3 region has 13 residues. The CDR3: CASSVSQGTEAFF. The DNA for the CDR3 is TGTGCCAGCAGTGTTTCACAGGGGACTGAAGCTTTCTTT.

This clone occurred a few times. As DNA, the CDR3 is TGTGCCAGCTCACCAGGACAGACTGCAACTAATGAAAAACTGTTTTTT. Translation gives CASSPGQTATNEKLFF. The gene calls are TRBV18 and TRBJ1-4, with a tentative D call TRBD1 (6 bases). CDR3 length: 16 residues. The V end lost 2 bases, the J end lost 0 bases, and 10 bases lay between the germline ends. The V gene's germline CDR1 is KGHSH and CDR2 LQKENI.

CDR3 residues: CASSPATAGTDTQYF. CDR3 coding DNA: TGTGCCAGCTCACCTGCGACAGCCGGCACAGATACGCAGTATTTT. The chain couples TRBV18 to TRBJ2-3; TRBD1 is a possible D gene (5 bases). This CDR3 has 15 residues. Trimming removed 3 bases from V and 1 base from J, with 11 bases in between. Germline V gene data show CDR1 as KGHSH and CDR2 as LQKENI. The whole variable domain, remainder taken from reference TRBV18 and TRBJ2-3, is NAGVMQNPRHLVRRRGQEARLRCSPMKGHSHVYWYRQLPEEGLKFMVYLQKENIIDESGMPKERFSAEFPKEGPSILRIQQVVRGDSAAYFCASSPATAGTDTQYFGPGTRLTVL.

The rearrangement joins TRBV28 to TRBJ2-5, with a weak D call TRBD1 (5 bases). Germline values: CDR1 MDHEN, CDR2 SYDVKM. This CDR3 region has 13 residues. Deletions cut 5 bases from V and 4 bases from J, with 11 bases between. The CDR3 spells CASSGDRGETQYF. In DNA form, the CDR3 reads TGTGCCAGCAGTGGGGATAGGGGAGAGACCCAGTACTTC.

This clone was seen only a few times. V usage is TRBV11-2 and J usage is TRBJ2-2; D uncertain. This CDR3 has 15 residues. V was clipped by 3 bases and J by 0 bases, with 8 bases between them. Germline V lookup: CDR1 SGHAT, CDR2 FQNNGV. The CDR3 is CASSLSRSNTGELFF. CDR3 nucleotides: TGTGCCAGCAGCTTGAGCAGGTCGAACACCGGGGAGCTGTTTTTT.

The rearrangement links TRBV4-2 to TRBJ2-2; D ambiguous. V shed 1 base and J shed 6 bases, with 12 bases lying between them. The germline gives CDR1 LGHNA, CDR2 YNFKEQ. This CDR3 spans 15 amino acids. CDR3 nucleotides: TGTGCCAGCAGCCAAGCCGAGAATGGTCCCGGGGAGCTGTTTTTT. It yields the protein CASSQAENGPGELFF.

The genes are TRBV6-5 and TRBJ1-1, with D unresolved. The V and J ends lost 5 bases and 3 bases respectively, with 13 bases between them. The CDR3 has 14 amino acids. Germline values: CDR1 MNHEY, CDR2 SVGAGI. The CDR3 reads CASSPPREHTEAFF. The CDR3 nucleotides read TGTGCCAGCAGTCCTCCAAGGGAGCACACTGAAGCTTTCTTT.

The gene calls are TRBV5-4 and TRBJ1-2, with unresolved D. Trimming stripped 4 bases from V and 6 bases from J, with 16 bases between. The CDR3 totals 14 residues. Looked up from germline, CDR1 is SGHNT and CDR2 is YYREEE (reference sequence). CDR3 bases: TGTGCCAGCAGCGCGCTGACAAGAAACGATGGCTACACCTTC. Its translation: CASSALTRNDGYTF.

The chain combines TRBV11-1 with TRBJ2-1, with 7 bases fitting TRBD2. This CDR3 comprises 17 residues. The trim removed 8 bases at V and 2 bases at J, leaving 15 bases unmatched. Germline V gene lookup returns CDR1 SGHAT and CDR2 FQDESV (reference sequence). The CDR3: CASLSSGDGGTYNEQFF. The CDR3 DNA reads TGTGCCAGCCTGTCCTCGGGGGACGGGGGGACCTACAATGAGCAGTTCTTC.

This clone was seen ten or more times. This chain links TRBV23-1 with TRBJ2-2, with 7 nucleotides matching TRBD1. TRBV23-1 is an open reading frame, and its role is uncertain. This CDR3 has 16 amino acids. The V segment lost 0 bases and the J segment 6 bases; nucleotides outside the gene matches: 7. This CDR3 reads CASSQSKQGSAGELFF. CDR3 nucleotides: TGCGCCAGCAGTCAATCGAAACAGGGGTCGGCCGGGGAGCTGTTTTTT.

This clone came up a few times. V usage is TRBV14 and J usage is TRBJ2-1, with 13 bases lining up with TRBD2. CDR1 is SGHDN and CDR2 is FVKESK in the germline V gene. The CDR3 contains 18 residues. V was pared by 4 bases and J by 4 bases, with 10 bases of the junction left unmatched. Written as DNA, the CDR3 is TGTGCCAGCAGCCCTAAGACTAGCGGGAGGAGATTGTACAATGAGCAGTTCTTC. Its translation: CASSPKTSGRRLYNEQFF.

The V gene is TRBV19, the J gene TRBJ2-5, with D possibly matching TRBD2 (5 bases). CDR1 and CDR2 from the germline V gene are LNHDA and SQIVND (reference sequence). CDR3 size: 15 residues. Trimming took off 1 base at V and 7 bases at J, with 16 bases between the two ends. CDR3 residues: CASSIGGGYQPTQYF. The CDR3 bases are TGTGCCAGTAGTATAGGCGGCGGGTATCAACCGACCCAGTACTTC.

This clone showed up just a few times. The chain links TRBV18 to TRBJ2-5; TRBD1 aligns across 9 bases. J gave up 5 bases and V 2 bases, and 15 bases lay outside the gene matches. In germline, CDR1 is KGHSH, CDR2 LQKENI. The CDR3 is made up of 18 amino acids. CDR3 nucleotide sequence: TGTGCCAGCTCACCAGCACCCTTTTCGGGACAGGGTAGTGAGACCCAGTACTTC. The encoded protein is CASSPAPFSGQGSETQYF.

This clone was observed a handful of times. This chain uses TRBV19 with TRBJ1-1; D unresolved. CDR1 and CDR2 from the germline V gene are LNHDA and SQIVND (reference sequence). The CDR3 length is 14 residues. The V end was cut by 2 bases, the J end by 3 bases, with 10 bases between. Here the CDR3 reads CASSITGIYTEAFF. The CDR3 nucleotides read TGTGCCAGTAGTATAACGGGGATCTACACTGAAGCTTTCTTT.

The V gene is TRBV6-6, the J gene TRBJ1-1; unclear D gene. Germline CDR1 is MNHNY and CDR2 is SVGAGI (reference sequence). The CDR3 is 10 residues long. Trimming took off 5 bases at V and 10 bases at J, with 8 bases between the two ends. This CDR3 is CASSEGGAFF. CDR3 DNA sequence: TGTGCCAGCAGTGAAGGAGGAGCTTTCTTT.

This clone has only a few counts. This rearrangement joins TRBV25-1 to TRBJ2-1, with 9 bases aligning to TRBD2. The germline gives CDR1 MGHDK, CDR2 SYGVNS. The CDR3 has 16 amino acids. V was clipped by 5 bases and J by 4 bases; unmatched bases: 9. The CDR3 loop is CASSTASGKGYNEQFF. In DNA form, the CDR3 reads TGTGCCAGCAGTACGGCTAGCGGGAAGGGTTACAATGAGCAGTTCTTC. Using reference TRBV25-1 and TRBJ2-1 for the parts outside the CDR3, the full variable domain is EADIYQTPRYLVIGTGKKITLECSQTMGHDKMYWYQQDPGMELHLIHYSYGVNSTEKGDLSSESTVSRIRTEHFPLTLESARPSHTSQYLCASSTASGKGYNEQFFGPGTRLTVL.

The chain is built from TRBV28 and TRBJ1-3; D unclear. Trimming cost V 6 bases and J 0 bases, with 6 bases left between them. This CDR3 has 13 amino acids. Looked up from germline, CDR1 is MDHEN and CDR2 is SYDVKM. The CDR3 nucleotides are TGTGCCAGCAGGGGCGACTCTGGAAACACCATATATTTT. This sequence encodes CASRGDSGNTIYF.